Following are 25 T cell receptor beta chains from one sample sequenced in a study of T cells in localized non-small cell lung cancer. This table comes from immunoSEQ multiplex PCR, and its TCRdb copy is limited to in-frame clones, with some not included. The table shows under 50,000 clones, with roughly 79% occurring only once. This sample comprised peripheral blood mononuclear cells, obtained before any cancer treatment. All receptors come from a man between 40 and 70 years old with stage III lung adenocarcinoma.

V is TRBV5-1 and J is TRBJ1-2, with 10 bases lining up with TRBD1. Germline CDR1 and CDR2: SGHRS and YFSETQ. V trimming: 6 bases; J trimming: 3 bases; junction bases outside the gene matches: 5. The CDR3 extends over 14 amino acids. This CDR3 reads CASTQGTGDYGYTF. The CDR3 region has the DNA TGCGCCAGCACCCAGGGGACAGGGGACTATGGCTACACCTTC.

The chain has TRBV6-6 and TRBJ1-1; D uncertain. Germline values: CDR1 MNHNY, CDR2 SVGAGI (reference sequence). The V gene lost 6 bases and the J gene lost 8 bases, with 16 bases spanning the gap. This CDR3 has 13 amino acids. This chain's CDR3 is CASRAGRLNEAFF. The CDR3, as DNA: TGTGCCAGCAGGGCAGGCCGACTCAACGAAGCTTTCTTT.

The table lists this clone with a count of one. The CDR3 sequence is CASSDWGEKLFF. The CDR3 DNA follows: TGTGCCAGTAGTGACTGGGGTGAAAAACTGTTTTTT. V and J are TRBV19 and TRBJ1-4, with no clear D. The CDR3 extends over 12 amino acids. Germline assignment: CDR1 LNHDA and CDR2 SQIVND (reference sequence). Trimming pared 5 bases from V and 7 bases from J, leaving 8 bases between.

This chain joins TRBV5-8 and TRBJ2-3, with D hard to call. Trimming removed 4 bases at V and 1 base at J, with 16 bases between. This CDR3 comprises 16 residues. Germline CDR1 SGHTS, CDR2 YDEGEE. The CDR3 DNA reads as TGTGCCAGCAGCCCCCAATCTTGGAGTGGCACAGATACGCAGTATTTT. The encoded protein is CASSPQSWSGTDTQYF.

The chain carries TRBV27 and TRBJ2-1; 9 nucleotides match TRBD1. Germline CDR1 reads MNHEY; CDR2 reads SMNVEV (reference sequence). Trimming at V came to 1 base and at J to 7 bases, leaving 8 bases not matched to a gene. This CDR3 is 16 amino acids long. DNA of the CDR3: TGTGCCAGCAGTTTATTCGTGGGGACAGGGCGAAATGAGCAGTTCTTC. This translates into CASSLFVGTGRNEQFF.

Details on this clone: The sample has other DNA sequences that encode this CDR3 too. This sequence joins TRBV18 and TRBJ2-5, with 7 bases aligning to TRBD1. This CDR3 is 14 amino acids long. Unmatched junction bases numbered 4, after V lost 2 bases and J lost 4 bases. Germline values: CDR1 KGHSH, CDR2 LQKENI. The CDR3 DNA sequence: TGTGCCAGCTCACCATCGGCAGGGGGAGAGACCCAGTACTTC. Protein product: CASSPSAGGETQYF.

This chain connects TRBV28 to TRBJ2-1, with TRBD1 matching 11 bases. There are 14 residues in the CDR3. The J segment lost 8 bases and the V segment lost 7 bases, leaving 7 bases of the junction unmatched. Germline V gene data show CDR1 as MDHEN and CDR2 as SYDVKM. The chain's CDR3 is CASIGTGGIYEQFF. In DNA, the CDR3 is TGTGCCAGCATAGGGACAGGGGGGATATATGAGCAGTTCTTC.

The rearrangement links TRBV19 to TRBJ1-1; D is uncertain. Deletions cut 6 bases from V and 0 bases from J, with 11 bases between. Per germline, CDR1 LNHDA and CDR2 SQIVND (reference sequence). This CDR3 region has 14 residues. The CDR3 nucleotides are TGTGCCAGTAGATGGTCCGTAATGAACACTGAAGCTTTCTTT. Protein sequence: CASRWSVMNTEAFF.

J is TRBJ2-7 and V is TRBV7-6; TRBD2 aligns across 8 bases. This CDR3 region has 16 residues. Germline V gives CDR1 SGHVS, CDR2 FNYEAQ. Germline trimming cut 3 bases from V and 2 bases from J; bases unmatched to any gene: 9. The CDR3 DNA reads TGTGCCAGCAGCTTGGGGGATATAGCGGGGACCTACGAGCAGTACTTC. It encodes CASSLGDIAGTYEQYF.

V and J are TRBV2 and TRBJ1-5; no definite D call. The V and J ends lost 11 bases and 0 bases respectively, with 8 bases between them. This CDR3 comprises 12 residues. CDR1 SNHLY and CDR2 FYNNEI come from the germline V gene. CDR3 sequence (DNA): TGTGCCGGCGGGATTAGCAATCAGCCCCAGCATTTT. Its translation: CAGGISNQPQHF.

The CDR3 sequence is CATSRERDRGRETQYF. CDR3 nucleotides: TGTGCCACCAGCAGAGAACGGGACAGGGGGCGAGAGACCCAGTACTTC. The rearrangement uses TRBV15 and TRBJ2-5; 12 positions match TRBD1. This CDR3 region has 16 residues. Looked up from germline, CDR1 is LNHNV and CDR2 is YYDKDF (reference sequence). The V gene end was trimmed by 0 bases and the J gene end by 4 bases; junction bases not matched to a gene: 3. The variable domain in full, with the rest retrieved from reference TRBV15 and TRBJ2-5, is DAMVIQNPRYQVTQFGKPVTLSCSQTLNHNVMYWYQQKSSQAPKLLFHYYDKDFNNEADTPDNFQSRRPNTSFCFLDIRSPGLGDTAMYLCATSRERDRGRETQYFGPGTRLLVL.

In this sample, this clone turned up a few times. The genes are TRBV30 and TRBJ1-5; D remains unclear. The CDR3 has 14 amino acids. Germline CDR1 is GTSNPN and CDR2 is SVGIG (reference sequence). Deletions cut 0 bases from V and 7 bases from J, with 13 bases between. The CDR3 region is CAWSVPQAGQPQHF. The CDR3 DNA is TGTGCCTGGAGTGTACCCCAGGCTGGACAGCCCCAGCATTTT. Filled out from reference TRBV30 and TRBJ1-5, the complete variable domain reads SQTIHQWPATLVQPVGSPLSLECTVEGTSNPNLYWYRQAAGRGLQLLFYSVGIGQISSEVPQNLSASRPQDRQFILSSKKLLLSDSGFYLCAWSVPQAGQPQHFGDGTRLSIL.

The V gene is TRBV10-3, the J gene TRBJ1-1; 11 bases are shared with TRBD1. This CDR3 is built from 14 residues. The germline gives CDR1 ENHRY, CDR2 SYGVKD. Germline trimming cut 6 bases from V and 3 bases from J; bases unmatched to any gene: 3. Here the CDR3 DNA reads TGTGCCATCAGCGGGGACAGGGGGTACACTGAAGCTTTCTTT. It codes for CAISGDRGYTEAFF.

The chain combines TRBV6-5 with TRBJ2-7, with D hard to call. The CDR3 consists of 13 residues. Looked up from germline, CDR1 is MNHEY and CDR2 is SVGAGI. Trimming took 3 bases from V and 3 from J, leaving 9 bases between them. CDR3 DNA sequence: TGTGCCAGCAGTTATGGGGAAGTCTACGAGCAGTACTTC. Translated, it gives CASSYGEVYEQYF.

This clone was detected once. This sequence joins TRBV6-1 and TRBJ2-7, with TRBD2 matching over 9 bases. V was pared by 6 bases and J by 4 bases, with 4 bases of the junction left unmatched. The CDR3 spans 13 residues. Germline CDR1 is MNHNS and CDR2 is SASEGT. CDR3 sequence (DNA): TGTGCCAGCAGGACTAGCGGCGGGTACGAGCAGTACTTC. Encoded protein: CASRTSGGYEQYF.

To note about this clone: An end of the junction does not agree with germline; a read error may underlie this. The chain carries TRBV10-1 and TRBJ2-1; D remains ambiguous. CDR1 is WNHNN and CDR2 is SYGVQD in the germline V gene (reference sequence). This CDR3 contains 11 residues. CDR3: CASSLKNGQFF. The CDR3, as DNA: TGCGCCAGCAGCCTAAAGAATGGGCAGTTCTTC.

The genes are TRBV28 and TRBJ1-2, with a tentative D call TRBD1 (5 bases). CDR3 length: 13 amino acids. Germline assignment: CDR1 MDHEN and CDR2 SYDVKM. Trimming took 4 bases from V and 8 from J, leaving 14 bases between them. CDR3 residues: CASSSGAPPGYTF. CDR3 DNA sequence: TGTGCCAGCAGTTCTGGGGCGCCGCCGGGCTACACCTTC.

The chain employs TRBV7-6 and TRBJ1-4; the D is unclear. Germline V gene lookup returns CDR1 SGHVS and CDR2 FNYEAQ. Trimming took off 1 base at V and 4 bases at J, with 7 bases between the two ends. CDR3 size: 14 residues. The CDR3 bases are TGTGCCAGCAGCTTAGGACCGGGTAATGAAAAACTGTTTTTT. Translated: CASSLGPGNEKLFF.

The chain joins TRBV18 to TRBJ2-3; D unresolved. Looked up from germline, CDR1 is KGHSH and CDR2 is LQKENI. V was cut by 1 base and J by 1 base, with 9 bases left in between. The CDR3 is 15 residues long. CDR3 sequence: CASSPQTPRTDTQYF. CDR3 DNA sequence: TGTGCCAGCTCACCACAGACACCACGCACAGATACGCAGTATTTT.

The chain couples TRBV5-6 to TRBJ1-3, with TRBD1 matching 7 bases. This CDR3 has 15 amino acids. CDR1 and CDR2 (germline): SGHDT, YYEEEE. Trimming at V came to 4 bases and at J to 1 base, leaving 5 bases not matched to a gene. The CDR3 region is CASSPGGASGNTIYF. The CDR3 bases are TGTGCCAGCAGCCCAGGGGGGGCTTCTGGAAACACCATATATTTT. The entire variable domain, with the rest obtained from reference TRBV5-6 and TRBJ1-3, is as follows: DAGVTQSPTHLIKTRGQQVTLRCSPKSGHDTVSWYQQALGQGPQFIFQYYEEEERQRGNFPDRFSGHQFPNYSSELNVNALLLGDSALYLCASSPGGASGNTIYFGEGSWLTVV.

This chain uses TRBV6-5 with TRBJ1-6; 9 nucleotides agree with TRBD1. Losses at the gene ends were 2 bases for V and 9 bases for J; bases not matched to a gene: 5. The CDR3 contains 15 residues. CDR1 is MNHEY and CDR2 is SVGAGI in the germline V gene. The CDR3 bases are TGTGCCAGCAGTTACGGGACAGGGTTTGTTTCACCCCTCCACTTT. It codes for CASSYGTGFVSPLHF.

The J gene is TRBJ2-7, the V gene TRBV7-7; D uncertain. The CDR3 contains 13 residues. V dropped 5 bases and J dropped 2 bases, with 10 bases sitting between them. Germline V gene sequence: CDR1 SSHAT, CDR2 FNYEAQ (reference sequence). The CDR3 coding sequence is TGTGCCAGCAGCCTAGGCACCGCCTACGAGCAGTACTTC. Translation gives CASSLGTAYEQYF.

The chain uses TRBV21-1 and TRBJ2-1; TRBD2 reflects the table's D call only, with no check against the DNA. TRBV21-1 is a pseudogene locus. The CDR3 consists of 19 residues. The CDR3 protein is CASRHGLLAGGPSYNEQFF. CDR3 DNA: TGTGCCAGCAGGCACGGCCTACTAGCGGGGGGGCCATCCTACAATGAGCAGTTCTTC.

The chain uses TRBV30 and TRBJ1-2; the D is unclear. The CDR3 sequence is 15 residues long. V dropped 4 bases and J dropped 3 bases, with 18 bases sitting between them. Looked up from germline, CDR1 is GTSNPN and CDR2 is SVGIG (reference sequence). The CDR3 sequence: CAWTITTTPDYGYTF. The CDR3 region has the DNA TGTGCCTGGACCATCACAACTACTCCCGACTATGGCTACACCTTC.

The V and J genes are TRBV6-1 and TRBJ2-1; TRBD2 matches 10 bases. The CDR3 extends over 15 amino acids. Germline values: CDR1 MNHNS, CDR2 SASEGT. J gave up 6 bases and V 1 base, and 3 bases lay outside the gene matches. CDR3 nucleotide sequence: TGTGCCAGCAGTGAAGGAGCGGGGGGGCCCAATGAGCAGTTCTTC. This gives the protein CASSEGAGGPNEQFF.